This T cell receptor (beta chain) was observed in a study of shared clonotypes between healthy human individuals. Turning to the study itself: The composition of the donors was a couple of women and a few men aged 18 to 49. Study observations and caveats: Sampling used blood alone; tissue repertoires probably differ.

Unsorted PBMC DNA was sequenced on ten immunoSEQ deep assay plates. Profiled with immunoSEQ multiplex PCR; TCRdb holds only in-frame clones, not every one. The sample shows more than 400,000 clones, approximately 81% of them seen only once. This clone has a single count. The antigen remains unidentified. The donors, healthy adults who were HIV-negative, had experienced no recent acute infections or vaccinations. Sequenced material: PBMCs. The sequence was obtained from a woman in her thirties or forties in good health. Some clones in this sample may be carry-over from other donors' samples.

In DNA, the CDR3 is TGCGCCAGCAGCTTGGCCACCGTAACCGGGGAGCTGTTTTTT. This gives the protein CASSLATVTGELFF. This chain joins TRBV5-1 and TRBJ2-2; D is ambiguous. Trimming left V 0 bases short and J 5 bases short, with 8 bases between. This CDR3 comprises 14 residues. Germline lookup yields CDR1 SGHRS and CDR2 YFSETQ.